This T cell receptor beta chain was identified during a study of T cell responses to AZD1222 COVID-19 vaccine. Study conclusions and caveats: A mostly white British donor set with more females was recruited, and clonal diversity was possibly underestimated. The reported proportion of spike-specific TCRs targeting unmutated variant regions was nearly half. Rises in breadth and depth of Spike-specific TCRs came after two AZD1222 doses.

The V and J ends lost 3 bases and 7 bases respectively, with 9 bases between them. Germline assignment: CDR1 GTSNPN and CDR2 SVGIG (reference sequence). CDR3 length: 12 residues. Sequencing used immunoSEQ multiplex PCR; TCRdb keeps in-frame clones, though not all of them. The table records fewer than 150,000 clones, about 90% of them present only once. Whether given at about 4 or about 12 weeks, second doses were pooled. On this clone: Its antigen remains unknown.

The TCR originated in an adult who received the AZD1222 COVID-19 vaccine. The sequenced sample was peripheral blood, obtained 28 days after the second AZD1222 dose. The rearrangement uses TRBV30 and TRBJ1-4, with D hard to call. This CDR3 is CAWSKGREKLFF. DNA for the CDR3: TGTGCCTGGAGCAAGGGTCGTGAAAAACTGTTTTTT. The complete variable domain, with remaining parts taken from reference TRBV30 and TRBJ1-4, reads SQTIHQWPATLVQPVGSPLSLECTVEGTSNPNLYWYRQAAGRGLQLLFYSVGIGQISSEVPQNLSASRPQDRQFILSSKKLLLSDSGFYLCAWSKGREKLFFGSGTQLSVL.